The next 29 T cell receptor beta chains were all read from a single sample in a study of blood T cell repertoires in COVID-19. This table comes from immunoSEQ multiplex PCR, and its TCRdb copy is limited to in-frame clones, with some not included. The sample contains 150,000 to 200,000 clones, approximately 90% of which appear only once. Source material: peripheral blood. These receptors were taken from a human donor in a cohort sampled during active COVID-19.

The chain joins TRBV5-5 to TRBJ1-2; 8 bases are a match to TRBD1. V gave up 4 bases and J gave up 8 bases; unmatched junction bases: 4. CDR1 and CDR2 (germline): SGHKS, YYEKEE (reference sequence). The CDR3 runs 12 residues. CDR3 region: CASSKRQGGYTF. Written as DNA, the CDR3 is TGTGCCAGCAGCAAAAGACAGGGGGGCTACACCTTC. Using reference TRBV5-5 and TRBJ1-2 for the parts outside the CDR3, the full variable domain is DAGVTQSPTHLIKTRGQQVTLRCSPISGHKSVSWYQQVLGQGPQFIFQYYEKEERGRGNFPDRFSARQFPNYSSELNVNALLLGDSALYLCASSKRQGGYTFGSGTRLTVV.

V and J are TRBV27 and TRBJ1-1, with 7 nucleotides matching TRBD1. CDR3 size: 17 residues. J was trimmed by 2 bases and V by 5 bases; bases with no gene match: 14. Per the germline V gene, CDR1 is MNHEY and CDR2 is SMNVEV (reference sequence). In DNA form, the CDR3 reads TGTGCCAGCAGTAGACTACAACCGGGACAGATTAACACTGAAGCTTTCTTT. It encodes CASSRLQPGQINTEAFF.

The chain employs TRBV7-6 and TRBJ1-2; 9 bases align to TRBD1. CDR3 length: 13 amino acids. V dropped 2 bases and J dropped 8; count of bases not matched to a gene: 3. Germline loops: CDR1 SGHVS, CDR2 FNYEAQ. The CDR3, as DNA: TGTGCCAGCAGCTTACAAACAGGGGGCGGCTACACCTTC. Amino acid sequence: CASSLQTGGGYTF.

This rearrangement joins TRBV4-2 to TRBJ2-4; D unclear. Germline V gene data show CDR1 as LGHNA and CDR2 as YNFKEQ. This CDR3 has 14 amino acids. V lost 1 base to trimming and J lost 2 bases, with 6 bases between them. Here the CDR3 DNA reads TGTGCCAGCAGCCAAGGACTTTCCAAAAACATTCAGTACTTC. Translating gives CASSQGLSKNIQYF.

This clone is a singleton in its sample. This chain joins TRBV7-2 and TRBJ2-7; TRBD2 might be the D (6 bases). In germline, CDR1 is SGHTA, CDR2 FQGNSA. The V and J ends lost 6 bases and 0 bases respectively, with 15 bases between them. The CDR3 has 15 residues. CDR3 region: CASRKDYPSSYEQYF. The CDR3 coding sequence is TGTGCCAGCAGGAAGGACTATCCAAGCTCCTACGAGCAGTACTTC.

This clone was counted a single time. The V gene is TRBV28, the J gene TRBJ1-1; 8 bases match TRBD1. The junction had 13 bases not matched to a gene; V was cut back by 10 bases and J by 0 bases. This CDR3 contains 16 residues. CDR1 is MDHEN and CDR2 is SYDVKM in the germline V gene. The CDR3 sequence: CATSGVGDRLNTEAFF. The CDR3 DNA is TGTGCCACCAGCGGAGTGGGGGACAGGTTGAACACTGAAGCTTTCTTT. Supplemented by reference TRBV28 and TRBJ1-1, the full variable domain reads DVKVTQSSRYLVKRTGEKVFLECVQDMDHENMFWYRQDPGLGLRLIYFSYDVKMKEKGDIPEGYSVSREKKERFSLILESASTNQTSMYLCATSGVGDRLNTEAFFGQGTRLTVV.

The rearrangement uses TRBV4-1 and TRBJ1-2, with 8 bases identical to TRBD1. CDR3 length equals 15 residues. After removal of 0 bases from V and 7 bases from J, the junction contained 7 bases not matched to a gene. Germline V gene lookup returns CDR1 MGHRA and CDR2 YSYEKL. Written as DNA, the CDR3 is TGCGCCAGCAGCCAAGATACGGACAGGGTAGCTGGCTACACCTTC. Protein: CASSQDTDRVAGYTF.

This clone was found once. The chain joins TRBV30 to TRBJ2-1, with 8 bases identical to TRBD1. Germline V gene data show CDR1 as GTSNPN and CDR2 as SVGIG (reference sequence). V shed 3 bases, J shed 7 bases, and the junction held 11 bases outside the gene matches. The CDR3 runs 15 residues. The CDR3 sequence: CAWSNIGTGRNEQFF. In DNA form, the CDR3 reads TGTGCCTGGAGCAATATTGGGACAGGTAGGAATGAGCAGTTCTTC.

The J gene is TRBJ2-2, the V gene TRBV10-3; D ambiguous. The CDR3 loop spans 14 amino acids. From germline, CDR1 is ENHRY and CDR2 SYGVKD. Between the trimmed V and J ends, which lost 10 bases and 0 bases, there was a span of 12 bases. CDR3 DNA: TGTGCCACCCTTGGCACCGCGAACACCGGGGAGCTGTTTTTT. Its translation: CATLGTANTGELFF.

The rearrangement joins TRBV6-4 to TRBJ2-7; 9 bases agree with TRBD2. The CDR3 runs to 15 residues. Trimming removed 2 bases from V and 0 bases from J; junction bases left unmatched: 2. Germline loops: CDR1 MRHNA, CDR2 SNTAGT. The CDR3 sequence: CASSDRSGSSYEQYF. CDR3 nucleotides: TGTGCCAGCAGTGACCGTAGCGGGAGCTCCTACGAGCAGTACTTC.

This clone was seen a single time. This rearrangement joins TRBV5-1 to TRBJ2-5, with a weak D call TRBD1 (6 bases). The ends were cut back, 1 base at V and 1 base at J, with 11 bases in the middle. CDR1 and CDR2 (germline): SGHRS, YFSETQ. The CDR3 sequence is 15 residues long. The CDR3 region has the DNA TGCGCCAGCAGCTTGACAGGGCTAGGCCAAGAGACCCAGTACTTC. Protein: CASSLTGLGQETQYF.

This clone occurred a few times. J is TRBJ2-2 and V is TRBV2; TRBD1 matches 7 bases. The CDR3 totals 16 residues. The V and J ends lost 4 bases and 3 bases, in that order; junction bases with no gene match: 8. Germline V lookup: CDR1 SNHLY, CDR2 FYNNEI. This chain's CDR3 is CASSARDRVDTGELFF. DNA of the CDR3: TGTGCCAGCAGTGCCCGTGACAGGGTGGACACCGGGGAGCTGTTTTTT. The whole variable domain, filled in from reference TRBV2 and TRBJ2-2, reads EPEVTQTPSHQVTQMGQEVILRCVPISNHLYFYWYRQILGQKVEFLVSFYNNEISEKSEIFDDQFSVERPDGSNFTLKIRSTKLEDSAMYFCASSARDRVDTGELFFGEGSRLTVL.

The CDR3, as DNA: TGTGCCAGCAGTTATCGGCTAGCGGGGGCCCCACAAGAGACCCAGTACTTC. It codes for CASSYRLAGAPQETQYF. This chain uses TRBV6-2 or TRBV6-3 with TRBJ2-5; TRBD2 agrees at 10 bases. J was trimmed by 2 bases and V by 3 bases; bases with no gene match: 9. The germline V gene encodes CDR1 MNHEY and CDR2 SVGEGT. The CDR3 is made up of 17 amino acids.

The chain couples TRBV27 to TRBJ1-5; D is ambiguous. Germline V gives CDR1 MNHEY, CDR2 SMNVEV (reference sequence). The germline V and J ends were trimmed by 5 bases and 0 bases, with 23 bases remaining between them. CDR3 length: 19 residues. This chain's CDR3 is CASSPSTYSVSYSNQPQHF. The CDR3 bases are TGTGCCAGCAGTCCCTCTACTTACAGTGTCTCTTATAGCAATCAGCCCCAGCATTTT.

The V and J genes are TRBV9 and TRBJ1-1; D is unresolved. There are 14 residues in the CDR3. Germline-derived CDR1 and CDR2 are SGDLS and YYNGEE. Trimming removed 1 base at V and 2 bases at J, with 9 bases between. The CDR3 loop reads CASSVRPGNTEAFF. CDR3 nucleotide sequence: TGTGCCAGCAGCGTACGCCCGGGTAACACTGAAGCTTTCTTT.

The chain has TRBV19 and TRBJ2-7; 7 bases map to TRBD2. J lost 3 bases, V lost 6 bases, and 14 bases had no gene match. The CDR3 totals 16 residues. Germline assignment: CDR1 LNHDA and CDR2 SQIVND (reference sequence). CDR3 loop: CASSMRVSKRDYEQYF. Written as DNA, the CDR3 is TGTGCCAGTAGCATGCGGGTGTCAAAGCGGGACTACGAGCAGTACTTC.

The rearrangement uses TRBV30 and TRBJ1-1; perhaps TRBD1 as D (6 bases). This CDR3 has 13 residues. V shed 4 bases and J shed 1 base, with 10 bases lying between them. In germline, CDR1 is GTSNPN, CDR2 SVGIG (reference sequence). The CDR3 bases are TGTGCCTGGACCAAACAGGGGAACACTGAAGCTTTCTTT. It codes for CAWTKQGNTEAFF.

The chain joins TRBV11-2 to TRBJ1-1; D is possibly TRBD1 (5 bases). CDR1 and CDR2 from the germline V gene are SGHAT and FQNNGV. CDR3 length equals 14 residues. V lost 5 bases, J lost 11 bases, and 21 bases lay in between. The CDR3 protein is CASSPGHLNGRAFF. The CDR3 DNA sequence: TGTGCCAGCAGCCCCGGACACCTAAACGGCAGGGCTTTCTTT.

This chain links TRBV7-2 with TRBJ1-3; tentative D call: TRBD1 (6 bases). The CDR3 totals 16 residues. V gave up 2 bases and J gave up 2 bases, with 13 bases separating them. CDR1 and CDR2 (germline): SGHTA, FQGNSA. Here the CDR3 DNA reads TGTGCCAGCAGCTTACAGACGCAGGGGCCTGGAAACACCATATATTTT. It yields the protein CASSLQTQGPGNTIYF.

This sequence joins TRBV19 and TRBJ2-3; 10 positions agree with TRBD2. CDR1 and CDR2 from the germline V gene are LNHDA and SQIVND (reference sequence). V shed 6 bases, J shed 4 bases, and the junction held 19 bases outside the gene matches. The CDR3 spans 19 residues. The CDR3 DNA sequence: TGTGCCAGTAGCTCTTGGGGAGCGGGGGGGCCTAGTTCGCCAGATACGCAGTATTTT. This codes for CASSSWGAGGPSSPDTQYF.

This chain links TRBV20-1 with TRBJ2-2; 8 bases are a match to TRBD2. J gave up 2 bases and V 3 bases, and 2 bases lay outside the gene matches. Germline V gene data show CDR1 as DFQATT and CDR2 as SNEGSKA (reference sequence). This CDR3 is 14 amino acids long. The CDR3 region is CSASGTSNTGELFF. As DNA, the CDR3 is TGCAGTGCTAGTGGGACTAGTAACACCGGGGAGCTGTTTTTT.

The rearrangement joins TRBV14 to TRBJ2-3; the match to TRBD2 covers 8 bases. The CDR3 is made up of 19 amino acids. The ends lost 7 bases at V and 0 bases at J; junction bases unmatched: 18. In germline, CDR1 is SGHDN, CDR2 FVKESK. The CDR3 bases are TGTGCCAGCAAGGCTCTAGCCGGGAGGGCCGGGGATAGCACAGATACGCAGTATTTT. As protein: CASKALAGRAGDSTDTQYF.

The CDR3 loop is CASSWSPGQQETQYF. Here the CDR3 DNA reads TGTGCCAGCAGCTGGTCCCCGGGACAGCAAGAGACCCAGTACTTC. The chain carries TRBV5-5 and TRBJ2-5, with 7 bases lining up with TRBD1. CDR1 is SGHKS, CDR2 YYEKEE, per germline (reference sequence). J lost 2 bases, V lost 3 bases, and 7 bases had no gene match. This CDR3 contains 15 residues. Supplemented by reference TRBV5-5 and TRBJ2-5, the full variable domain reads DAGVTQSPTHLIKTRGQQVTLRCSPISGHKSVSWYQQVLGQGPQFIFQYYEKEERGRGNFPDRFSARQFPNYSSELNVNALLLGDSALYLCASSWSPGQQETQYFGPGTRLLVL.

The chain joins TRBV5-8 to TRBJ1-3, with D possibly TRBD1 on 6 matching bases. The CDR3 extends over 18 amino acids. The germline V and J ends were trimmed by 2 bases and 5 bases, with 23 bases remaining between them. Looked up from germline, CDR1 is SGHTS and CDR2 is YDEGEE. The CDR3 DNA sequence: TGTGCCAGCAGCTTCTACGGAAGACAGGACCCGTCAAGAAACACCATATATTTT. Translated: CASSFYGRQDPSRNTIYF.

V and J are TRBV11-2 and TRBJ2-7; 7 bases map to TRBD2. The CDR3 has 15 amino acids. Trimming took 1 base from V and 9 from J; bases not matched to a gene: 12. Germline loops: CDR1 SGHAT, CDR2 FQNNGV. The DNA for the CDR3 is TGTGCCAGCAGCTTAGTGGCAAGCGGGATGAGACGGCAGTACTTC. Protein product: CASSLVASGMRRQYF.

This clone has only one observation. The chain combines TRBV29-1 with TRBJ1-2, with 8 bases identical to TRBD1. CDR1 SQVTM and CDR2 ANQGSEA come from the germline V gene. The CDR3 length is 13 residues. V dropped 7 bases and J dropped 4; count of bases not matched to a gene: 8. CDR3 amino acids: CSATQGESYGYTF. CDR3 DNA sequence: TGCAGCGCCACACAGGGGGAGAGCTATGGCTACACCTTC. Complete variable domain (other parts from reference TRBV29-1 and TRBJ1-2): SAVISQKPSRDICQRGTSLTIQCQVDSQVTMMFWYRQQPGQSLTLIATANQGSEATYESGFVIDKFPISRPNLTFSTLTVSNMSPEDSSIYLCSATQGESYGYTFGSGTRLTVV.

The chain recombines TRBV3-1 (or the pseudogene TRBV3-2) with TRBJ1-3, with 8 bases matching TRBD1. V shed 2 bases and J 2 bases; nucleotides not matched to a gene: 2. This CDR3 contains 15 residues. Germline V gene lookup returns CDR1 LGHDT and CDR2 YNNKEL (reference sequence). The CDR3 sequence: CASSQQQGAGNTIYF. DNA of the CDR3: TGTGCCAGCAGCCAACAACAGGGGGCTGGAAACACCATATATTTT.

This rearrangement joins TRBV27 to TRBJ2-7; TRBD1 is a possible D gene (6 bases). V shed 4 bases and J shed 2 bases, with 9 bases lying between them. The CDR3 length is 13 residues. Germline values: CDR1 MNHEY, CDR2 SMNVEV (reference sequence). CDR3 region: CASSSRTAYEQYF. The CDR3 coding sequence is TGTGCCAGCAGTTCTAGGACAGCCTACGAGCAGTACTTC.

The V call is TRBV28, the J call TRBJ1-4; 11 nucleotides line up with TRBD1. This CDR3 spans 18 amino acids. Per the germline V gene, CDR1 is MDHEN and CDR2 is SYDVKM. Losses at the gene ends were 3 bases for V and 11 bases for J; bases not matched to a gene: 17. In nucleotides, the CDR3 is TGTGCCAGCAGTTTGATGGACAGGGGGCCGCTTATGGCCGAGAAACTGTTTTTT. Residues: CASSLMDRGPLMAEKLFF.